These 11 T cell receptor beta chains share one sample of origin, sequenced in a study of blood T cell repertoires in COVID-19. Sequenced by immunoSEQ multiplex PCR; TCRdb stores in-frame clones only, minus some. Of roughly 400,000 clones listed, 90% are singletons. Specimen: PBMCs or T cells enriched from blood (not recorded which). These receptors originate from a man aged 18 to 30 who had recovered from COVID-19.

The V and J genes are TRBV13 and TRBJ1-1; D is possibly TRBD1 (5 bases). Germline V CDR1 and CDR2: PRHDT, FYEKMQ (reference sequence). Trimming left V 5 bases short and J 2 bases short, with 15 bases between. This CDR3 is built from 15 residues. CDR3 in DNA: TGTGCCAGCAGCATGCCAACAGGACGCAACACTGAAGCTTTCTTT. Translated, it gives CASSMPTGRNTEAFF.

The chain joins TRBV28 to TRBJ2-7; 8 bases match TRBD2. Per the germline V gene, CDR1 is MDHEN and CDR2 is SYDVKM. The CDR3 totals 14 residues. V shed 5 bases, J shed 3 bases, and the junction held 6 bases outside the gene matches. The CDR3 sequence is CASSLGAGGYEQYF. CDR3 coding DNA: TGTGCCAGCAGTCTGGGTGCGGGGGGCTACGAGCAGTACTTC.

The V gene is TRBV27, the J gene TRBJ1-2; D not certain. From germline, CDR1 is MNHEY and CDR2 SMNVEV (reference sequence). This CDR3 region has 13 residues. V was cut by 4 bases and J by 1 base, with 7 bases left in between. CDR3 residues: CASSSTDNYGYTF. Here the CDR3 DNA reads TGTGCCAGCAGTTCTACAGATAACTATGGCTACACCTTC.

The CDR3 region has the DNA TGTGCCAGCAGCGCCACCGGTCTAGCGGGCCCTTGGCGAGGAGAGACCCAGTACTTC. It specifies CASSATGLAGPWRGETQYF. The chain carries TRBV9 and TRBJ2-5, with 8 bases matching TRBD2. Losses at the gene ends were 3 bases for V and 4 bases for J; bases not matched to a gene: 20. The CDR3 sequence is 19 residues long. Looked up from germline, CDR1 is SGDLS and CDR2 is YYNGEE.

Only one count was recorded for this clone. The chain employs TRBV9 and TRBJ1-5; a weak D match, TRBD1 (5 bases). V was shortened by 0 bases and J by 2 bases, with 9 bases between the two germline ends. The CDR3 loop spans 15 amino acids. In germline, CDR1 is SGDLS, CDR2 YYNGEE. The CDR3 DNA sequence: TGTGCCAGCAGCGTAGACGGAGGGGGCAATCAGCCCCAGCATTTT. This sequence encodes CASSVDGGGNQPQHF.

The CDR3 nucleotides are TGTGCCAGTAGTGCAGTCCAGGGATACACTTCACCCCTCCACTTT. Its translation is CASSAVQGYTSPLHF. The chain carries TRBV19 and TRBJ1-6; tentative D call: TRBD1 (5 bases). Germline assignment: CDR1 LNHDA and CDR2 SQIVND (reference sequence). The CDR3 runs 15 residues. Between the trimmed V and J ends, which lost 5 bases and 9 bases, there was a span of 17 bases.

The chain links TRBV29-1 to TRBJ2-7; D may be TRBD1 (6 bases). The CDR3 covers 14 residues. The V end was cut by 1 base, the J end by 0 bases, with 10 bases between. Germline loops: CDR1 SQVTM, CDR2 ANQGSEA. DNA of the CDR3: TGCAGCGTTGAAGGGACAGAGAGCTCCTACGAGCAGTACTTC. Translated, it gives CSVEGTESSYEQYF.

To note about this clone: The same CDR3 also results from other DNA sequences found in this sample. The chain employs TRBV7-2 and TRBJ2-5; D remains ambiguous. CDR1 SGHTA and CDR2 FQGNSA come from the germline V gene. This CDR3 is 13 amino acids long. V lost 4 bases to trimming and J lost 2 bases, with 8 bases between them. The CDR3 DNA reads as TGTGCCAGCAGCTACCGGGTACAAGAGACCCAGTACTTC. Translation: CASSYRVQETQYF.

This chain joins TRBV9 and TRBJ2-2; 9 nucleotides match TRBD1. Germline values: CDR1 SGDLS, CDR2 YYNGEE. V shed 1 base and J 4 bases; nucleotides not matched to a gene: 8. There are 17 residues in the CDR3. CDR3 sequence: CASSVIPVTGGTGELFF. The CDR3 DNA follows: TGTGCCAGCAGCGTAATTCCCGTGACAGGGGGCACCGGGGAGCTGTTTTTT.

The genes are TRBV6-2 or TRBV6-3 and TRBJ1-1; 8 bases are shared with TRBD1. CDR3 length: 13 amino acids. Trimming at V came to 6 bases and at J to 5 bases, leaving 5 bases not matched to a gene. The V gene's germline CDR1 is MNHEY and CDR2 SVGEGT. In DNA form, the CDR3 reads TGTGCCAGCAGCCGACAGGGGAGGACTGAAGCTTTCTTT. Translating gives CASSRQGRTEAFF.

The chain employs TRBV15 and TRBJ1-6; D is possibly TRBD1 (5 bases). Germline-derived CDR1 and CDR2 are LNHNV and YYDKDF (reference sequence). V lost 3 bases to trimming and J lost 8 bases, with 20 bases between them. This CDR3 has 17 amino acids. In DNA form, the CDR3 reads TGTGCCACCAGCAGTCCTATGAAGGGGCTCAGACATTCACCCCTCCACTTT. It specifies CATSSPMKGLRHSPLHF.